Presented here are 24 T cell receptor beta chains from one specimen sequenced in a study of T cell changes during pregnancy in multiple sclerosis (dated by TCRdb to 2018 to 2020). The library was obtained by the immunoSEQ multiplex PCR assay. TCRdb took this table from immuneACCESS and kept in-frame rearrangements with V and J called. Such tables lack part of the clones; where checked against another copy, unresolved V genes explain under half of the gap, and the rest is unexplained. This sample has about 24,000 clones in its table, and more than 75% of those were observed once. 0.7% to 0.85% of the sample rests with the top ten. Sequencing was performed on CD4+ T cells from peripheral blood mononuclear cells, taken in the first trimester of pregnancy. The receptors come from a female donor in good health, enrolled as a control in a pregnancy study.

The chain has TRBV27 and TRBJ1-2; maybe TRBD1 (6 bases). V lost 3 bases, J lost 0 bases, and 17 bases lay in between. Germline values: CDR1 MNHEY, CDR2 SMNVEV (reference sequence). The CDR3 extends over 17 amino acids. The CDR3 bases are TGTGCCAGCAGTTTTAAGGGACACCCACCTTCTAACTATGGCTACACCTTC. Translating it yields CASSFKGHPPSNYGYTF.

Remarks on this clone: Mismatch with germline at one junction end may stem from a read error. The V call is TRBV7-7, the J call TRBJ2-1; D might be TRBD1 (5 bases). This CDR3 spans 13 amino acids. The germline CDR1 and CDR2 sequences are SSHAT and FNYEAQ (reference sequence). In DNA form, the CDR3 reads TGTGCTAGCAGCTCGAGCCAGGGCAATGAGCAGTTCTTC. This gives the protein CASSSSQGNEQFF.

This chain uses TRBV28 with TRBJ2-3; maybe TRBD1 (6 bases). This CDR3 region has 16 residues. The germline CDR1 and CDR2 sequences are MDHEN and SYDVKM. V lost 6 bases to trimming and J lost 2 bases, with 18 bases between them. CDR3 protein: CASRPYREGDTDTQYF. The CDR3 DNA reads as TGTGCCAGCAGGCCATACAGGGAAGGTGACACAGATACGCAGTATTTT. The whole variable domain, filled in from reference TRBV28 and TRBJ2-3, reads DVKVTQSSRYLVKRTGEKVFLECVQDMDHENMFWYRQDPGLGLRLIYFSYDVKMKEKGDIPEGYSVSREKKERFSLILESASTNQTSMYLCASRPYREGDTDTQYFGPGTRLTVL.

The CDR3, as DNA: TGTGCCAGCAGAGAGACTAGCGGGAGCACCCTCTACAATGAGCAGTTCTTC. Its protein product is CASRETSGSTLYNEQFF. The chain carries TRBV6-4 and TRBJ2-1, with 12 bases identical to TRBD2. V shed 6 bases and J 3 bases; nucleotides not matched to a gene: 9. This CDR3 is built from 17 residues. Germline-derived CDR1 and CDR2 are MRHNA and SNTAGT.

This clone was counted once. The chain has TRBV11-3 and TRBJ2-1; D possibly corresponds to TRBD1 (6 bases). Trimming shortened V by 5 bases and J by 1 base, and 12 bases separated the two germline ends. The germline CDR1 and CDR2 sequences are SGHNT and YENEEA. The CDR3 is 15 residues long. The CDR3 DNA sequence: TGTGCCAGCAGCCTCCGAGGGGGATCCTACAATGAGCAGTTCTTC. Amino acid sequence: CASSLRGGSYNEQFF.

The chain joins TRBV5-6 to TRBJ1-1; no firm D call. The CDR3 runs 11 residues. In germline, CDR1 is SGHDT, CDR2 YYEEEE. V was clipped by 4 bases and J by 3 bases, with 4 bases between them. The DNA for the CDR3 is TGTGCCAGCAGCATATACACTGAAGCTTTCTTT. It translates to CASSIYTEAFF.

In its sample, this clone was seen once. This chain links TRBV18 with TRBJ2-2, with D possibly being TRBD2 (5 bases). This CDR3 contains 18 residues. The germline V and J ends were trimmed by 1 base and 1 base, with 16 bases remaining between them. In germline, CDR1 is KGHSH, CDR2 LQKENI. The CDR3 DNA follows: TGTGCCAGCTCACCACTGACCCCGGCGGGCCGGAACACCGGGGAGCTGTTTTTT. The encoded protein is CASSPLTPAGRNTGELFF.

The chain couples TRBV27 to TRBJ1-5, with 8 positions matching TRBD1. J was trimmed by 9 bases and V by 6 bases; bases with no gene match: 7. Germline CDR1 is MNHEY and CDR2 is SMNVEV (reference sequence). This CDR3 region has 13 residues. CDR3 in amino acids: CASSRTGFGPQHF. The CDR3 region has the DNA TGTGCCAGCAGCCGGACAGGGTTTGGGCCCCAGCATTTT.

The rearrangement joins TRBV19 to TRBJ2-2; D possibly corresponds to TRBD2 (5 bases). There are 14 residues in the CDR3. V was trimmed by 7 bases and J by 7 bases, leaving 16 bases between them. CDR1 is LNHDA and CDR2 is SQIVND in the germline V gene (reference sequence). As DNA, the CDR3 is TGTGCCAGTACCATTAGAGGGTTCGGCGGGGAGCTGTTTTTT. Amino acids: CASTIRGFGGELFF.

The genes are TRBV2 and TRBJ1-2; 10 bases fit TRBD1. Germline CDR1 is SNHLY and CDR2 is FYNNEI. The CDR3 loop spans 14 amino acids. V lost 7 bases to trimming and J lost 3 bases; unmatched junction nucleotides: 5. In nucleotides, the CDR3 is TGTGCCAGCACTCCGACAGGGGGCGACTATGGCTACACCTTC. Residues: CASTPTGGDYGYTF. The variable domain in full, with the rest retrieved from reference TRBV2 and TRBJ1-2, is EPEVTQTPSHQVTQMGQEVILRCVPISNHLYFYWYRQILGQKVEFLVSFYNNEISEKSEIFDDQFSVERPDGSNFTLKIRSTKLEDSAMYFCASTPTGGDYGYTFGSGTRLTVV.

The genes are TRBV4-2 and TRBJ2-2, with D perhaps TRBD1 (6 bases). CDR1 is LGHNA and CDR2 is YNFKEQ in the germline V gene. V was clipped by 4 bases and J by 7 bases, with 13 bases between them. The CDR3 totals 14 residues. CDR3 in DNA: TGTGCCAGCAGCCTACAGGGCTACAACGGGGAGCTGTTTTTT. Protein sequence: CASSLQGYNGELFF.

About this clone: Since the CDR3 does not end with the conserved phenylalanine or tryptophan, this likely comes from a read error. V gene TRBV10-3 combines with J gene TRBJ1-1, with D uncertain. From germline, CDR1 is ENHRY and CDR2 SYGVKD. Deletions cut 7 bases from V and 5 bases from J, with 11 bases between. This CDR3 spans 12 amino acids. This chain's CDR3 is CAITGVGTEAFL. CDR3 nucleotide sequence: TGTGCCATCACTGGGGTAGGGACTGAAGCTTTCCTT.

The chain combines TRBV4-1 with TRBJ2-2, with 8 positions matching TRBD1. CDR3 size: 14 residues. The ends lost 3 bases at V and 5 bases at J; junction bases unmatched: 2. The germline V gene has CDR1 MGHRA and CDR2 YSYEKL. CDR3 residues: CASSHGTGTGELFF. CDR3 sequence (DNA): TGCGCCAGCAGCCATGGGACAGGTACCGGGGAGCTGTTTTTT.

This chain links TRBV18 with TRBJ2-3; 9 bases agree with TRBD2. Germline loops: CDR1 KGHSH, CDR2 LQKENI. V was clipped by 3 bases and J by 3 bases; unmatched bases: 4. The CDR3 is made up of 15 amino acids. CDR3: CASSPLAGVTDTQYF. The CDR3, as DNA: TGTGCCAGCTCACCTTTAGCGGGGGTGACAGATACGCAGTATTTT.

V gene TRBV7-2 combines with J gene TRBJ1-5; maybe TRBD1 (6 bases). Between the trimmed V and J ends, which lost 5 bases and 6 bases, there was a span of 20 bases. The length of the CDR3 is 16 residues. Germline V gives CDR1 SGHTA, CDR2 FQGNSA. The CDR3: CASSPEQGRPSQPQHF. The CDR3 region has the DNA TGTGCCAGCAGCCCCGAACAGGGTCGCCCCAGTCAGCCCCAGCATTTT.

This sequence joins TRBV5-6 and TRBJ1-1; the match to TRBD1 covers 8 bases. The CDR3 has 13 residues. Germline trimming cut 4 bases from V and 11 bases from J; bases unmatched to any gene: 10. Germline assignment: CDR1 SGHDT and CDR2 YYEEEE. DNA of the CDR3: TGTGCCAGCAGCGGCGGGACAGGCAGAATGGCTTTCTTT. It translates to CASSGGTGRMAFF.

The chain couples TRBV27 to TRBJ2-3, with D perhaps matching TRBD1 (5 bases). The CDR3 consists of 16 residues. V shed 3 bases and J shed 4 bases, with 17 bases lying between them. The germline CDR1 and CDR2 sequences are MNHEY and SMNVEV (reference sequence). CDR3: CASSFQGSARADTQYF. The DNA for the CDR3 is TGTGCCAGCAGTTTTCAGGGCTCCGCTAGGGCAGATACGCAGTATTTT.

The chain links TRBV9 to TRBJ2-4, with a tentative D call TRBD1 (6 bases). CDR1 is SGDLS, CDR2 YYNGEE, per germline. The CDR3 runs 15 residues. V was clipped by 0 bases and J by 6 bases, with 13 bases between them. CDR3 bases: TGTGCCAGCAGCGTAGATCCAGGGGAAGGAAACATTCAGTACTTC. Encoded protein: CASSVDPGEGNIQYF.

The chain uses TRBV11-2 and TRBJ1-1; maybe TRBD1 (5 bases). Germline V gives CDR1 SGHAT, CDR2 FQNNGV. The CDR3 extends over 16 amino acids. The V end was cut by 1 base, the J end by 1 base, with 13 bases between. For the CDR3, the DNA is TGTGCCAGCAGCTTAGGTTTCAGGGCAAAGAACACTGAAGCTTTCTTT. Its translation is CASSLGFRAKNTEAFF.

CDR3 protein: CASSPQLNTGELFF. The CDR3 nucleotides are TGTGCCAGCTCACCTCAGTTGAACACCGGGGAGCTGTTTTTT. The V and J genes are TRBV18 and TRBJ2-2; no clear D. V lost 3 bases and J 1 base, leaving 6 bases between the germline ends. The CDR3 runs to 14 residues. Germline V gene lookup returns CDR1 KGHSH and CDR2 LQKENI.

The rearrangement joins TRBV19 to TRBJ1-2; TRBD1 matches 8 bases. CDR3 length: 16 amino acids. J lost 4 bases, V lost 5 bases, and 12 bases had no gene match. The germline V gene has CDR1 LNHDA and CDR2 SQIVND (reference sequence). CDR3 region: CASSETGDPRGYGYTF. The CDR3 DNA reads TGTGCCAGTAGTGAGACAGGGGATCCCAGGGGCTATGGCTACACCTTC.

The rearrangement uses TRBV30 and TRBJ1-1, with a tentative D call TRBD1 (5 bases). The germline CDR1 and CDR2 sequences are GTSNPN and SVGIG (reference sequence). The CDR3 spans 14 residues. V lost 4 bases and J lost 0, with 12 bases in between. The CDR3 region is CAWNRGGLNTEAFF. CDR3 sequence (DNA): TGTGCCTGGAATCGGGGGGGTTTGAACACTGAAGCTTTCTTT.

As DNA, the CDR3 is TGTGCCAGCAGCTTATGGCAGGGACAATTGCCCCAGCATTTT. Protein sequence: CASSLWQGQLPQHF. The chain carries TRBV7-2 and TRBJ1-5, with D possibly TRBD1 on 6 matching bases. V was trimmed by 2 bases and J by 9 bases, leaving 14 bases between them. Germline CDR1 and CDR2: SGHTA and FQGNSA. This CDR3 contains 14 residues.

The chain uses TRBV7-3 and TRBJ1-1, with D perhaps matching TRBD1 (5 bases). Trimming stripped 2 bases from V and 5 bases from J, with 9 bases between. Germline-derived CDR1 and CDR2 are SGHTA and FQGTGA. This CDR3 is 13 amino acids long. CDR3 sequence (DNA): TGTGCCAGCAGCTTACAGGGAGGTACTGAAGCTTTCTTT. The encoded protein is CASSLQGGTEAFF.